The following is a T cell receptor (beta chain) sequence with its context. The entry originates in a study of blood T cells in healthy people across ages. Drawing of peripheral blood yielded 7.5 to 10 milliliters from each donor. Isolation yielded PBMCs, at least 7 million per sample, in every case. The V gene end was trimmed by 1 base and the J gene end by 2 bases; junction bases not matched to a gene: 12. The CDR3 sequence is 18 residues long. The V gene's germline CDR1 is MGHDK and CDR2 SYGVNS. Together with a sample-barcoded 5' primer, a J-beta primer mix was included in a second PCR lasting about 7 to 12 cycles. Any given sample supplied a minimum of 3 million CDR3-containing paired-end reads. From the 5' RACE reads, TCRdb called clonotypes with MiXCR, one entry per CDR3 protein. In the table there are approximately 940,000 distinct CDR3 sequences, 48% of which are singletons.

Source material: blood. The chain is built from TRBV25-1 and TRBJ1-2; TRBD1 matches at 8 bases. The receptor comes from a man aged 25 to 40 in good health. CDR3 region: CASSEWEIQGAENYGYTF. The CDR3 coding sequence is TGTGCCAGCAGTGAATGGGAGATTCAGGGGGCAGAGAACTATGGCTACACCTTC.